Many counts were recorded for the clone carrying this T cell receptor (beta chain). What it binds is not known. Time point meaning: newly diagnosed GD, antithyroid drugs for less than 3 months. The TCR library was made from RNA that had been extracted from PBMCs in TRIzol. The data were taken from a study of regulatory T cells in long-lasting Graves disease. At the level of the study: Graves' cases, newly diagnosed, had used antithyroid drugs under 3 months.

Libraries of TCR beta came from iRepertoire HTBI primers plus Arm-PCR of CDR3 regions. TCRdb reprocessed the multiplex PCR reads via MiXCR and lists one record per CDR3 protein. This sample yields fewer than 550,000 distinct CDR3 sequences, of which around 15% are seen a single time; roughly 25% belongs to the top ten. Regarding the study as a whole: With persistent disease, TRBV28, TRBJ1-2 and TRBJ2-5 were the favored segments. Persistent-disease Graves' patients showed less TCR diversity than new cases.

CDR3 length equals 15 residues. Trimming took 0 bases from V and 5 from J, leaving 13 bases between them. The germline CDR1 and CDR2 sequences are SGHTA and FQGTGA. These data also featured in a second study, about T cells in Graves' hyperthyroidism and ophthalmopathy. That study reports: Diagnosis rested on symptoms, serum thyroxine and TRAb, thyroid ultrasound, and orbital computed tomography.

The chain uses TRBV7-3 and TRBJ1-1; maybe TRBD1 (5 bases). The origin of this receptor is a woman aged 40-65 years with Graves disease. The specimen comprised peripheral blood mononuclear cells (PBMCs), sampled at new diagnosis, from a patient treated with antithyroid drugs. CDR3 nucleotides: TGTGCCAGCAGCTTAACGGGGGAGGTGGCAACTGAAGCTTTCTTT. Translating it yields CASSLTGEVATEAFF.